This TCR beta chain was retrieved from a study of blood T cell repertoires in COVID-19. Germline loops: CDR1 SGDLS, CDR2 YYNGEE. The length of the CDR3 is 16 residues. Germline trimming cut 4 bases from V and 3 bases from J; bases unmatched to any gene: 8. Method: immunoSEQ multiplex PCR; TCRdb's copy keeps in-frame clones and lacks some. The sample comprises nearly 200,000 clones, around 81% of which are singletons, and roughly 0.91% rests with the top ten. The clonotype was recovered from a man in his 60s with COVID-19, enrolled during active disease. This chain links TRBV9 with TRBJ2-1; 9 bases are a match to TRBD1. The source material was peripheral blood. The CDR3 DNA reads TGTGCCAGCAGCTTCCACCGGGACAGGGACTACAATGAGCAGTTCTTC. Protein sequence: CASSFHRDRDYNEQFF.